This T cell receptor beta chain was recovered during a study of blood T cell repertoires in COVID-19. For the study at large: COVID-19 samples collected from the United States, Italy and Spain covered acute and convalescent phases. PBMCs, B-cell-depleted T cells, or T cells provided the cDNA or gDNA that made up the material.

The germline V and J ends were trimmed by 5 bases and 8 bases, with 13 bases remaining between them. The CDR3 covers 13 residues. In germline, CDR1 is SEHNR, CDR2 FQNEAQ (reference sequence). Original processing notes: Amplification from reference gene primers served as the basis for estimated nucleated cell counts. This table comes from immunoSEQ multiplex PCR, and its TCRdb copy is limited to in-frame clones, with some not included. The V and J calls and the clone size are those of that table, but D and trimming were determined from the DNA. Counted here are 350,000 to 400,000 clones, roughly 89% occurring once; the ten biggest clones make up approximately 6.2%.

Sequencing input: peripheral blood. The clonotype was recovered from a young man with active or convalescent COVID-19. The chain uses TRBV7-9 and TRBJ2-1; D uncertain. Here the CDR3 reads CASSLRLLDEQFF. CDR3 nucleotide sequence: TGTGCCAGCAGCCTACGATTGCTTGATGAGCAGTTCTTC. Using reference TRBV7-9 and TRBJ2-1 for the parts outside the CDR3, the full variable domain is DTGVSQNPRHKITKRGQNVTFRCDPISEHNRLYWYRQTLGQGPEFLTYFQNEAQLEKSRLLSDRFSAERPKGSFSTLEIQRTEQGDSAMYLCASSLRLLDEQFFGPGTRLTVL.